Sequencing of this T cell receptor (beta chain) was carried out in a study of blood T cell repertoires in COVID-19. Study-level background: The study drew acute and convalescent COVID-19 samples from the United States, Italy and Spain. T cells, B-cell-depleted T cells, or PBMCs supplied cDNA or gDNA.

The CDR3 spans 16 residues. Germline lookup yields CDR1 LGHNA and CDR2 YNFKEQ. V lost 4 bases and J lost 3, with 13 bases in between. Per the study methods: Nucleated cell number was recorded as an estimate derived from reference gene primer amplification. Measured with immunoSEQ multiplex PCR; TCRdb has only the in-frame clones, and not every one. V and J calls and clone size follow that table, whereas D and trimming were derived from the DNA. This repertoire shows under 200,000 clones, approximately 88% found once; its top ten account for 2.9%. This clonotype was sampled from a woman aged 55-70 years with acute or convalescent COVID-19. The sequencing sample was made of peripheral blood. The chain recombines TRBV4-2 with TRBJ1-6; D perhaps matches TRBD1 (5 bases). The CDR3 loop reads CASSPSQGGYNSPLHF. The CDR3 DNA sequence: TGTGCCAGCAGCCCCAGCCAGGGCGGCTATAATTCACCCCTCCACTTT.